This T cell receptor (beta chain) came from a study of cytomegalovirus exposure and HLA in healthy donors. In the study overall: Previous work identified around 120 million unique TCR beta sequences from approximately 190 million T cells.

At sampling all donors were nominally healthy, likely with unrecorded immune exposures. CDR1 MNHNS and CDR2 SASEGT come from the germline V gene. This CDR3 has 15 residues. Trimming left V 6 bases short and J 1 base short, with 15 bases between. PCR used 60 Vbeta primers and 13 Jbeta primers. Authors' methods: An analysis that came later counted tens of millions of unique TCR beta chains, around 12 million shared. Produced via immunoSEQ multiplex PCR; TCRdb's table is partial and in-frame only. D and trimming come from the DNA, and the V and J calls and clone size come from that table. Among approximately 190,000 clones listed, about 80% were seen once.

What was sequenced was PBMCs. The gene calls are TRBV6-1 and TRBJ1-1; TRBD1 might be the D (6 bases). This receptor was taken from a woman younger than 30 in good health and CMV-seropositive. The CDR3 nucleotides read TGTGCCAGCAGGGGCCCGGGGGGGCCGAACACTGAAGCTTTCTTT. Its protein is CASRGPGGPNTEAFF.